This note documents a single TCR beta chain sequence. The antigen this receptor binds is unknown. Per-nucleotide qualities are absent, and no much larger clonotype sits a single base away. This record comes from a study of T cells in Graves' hyperthyroidism and ophthalmopathy (dated by TCRdb to between 2017 and 2020). As for the study more broadly: Peripheral blood samples were taken at the time of initial diagnosis, prior to any treatment. To identify distinguishing TCR V-J signatures, a discovery cohort of about 100 patients was used, comprising roughly 45 with Graves' ophthalmopathy and 55 to 65 with stable Graves' hyperthyroidism. Prospective prediction of ophthalmopathy was tested in an independent validation cohort of fewer than 20 hyperthyroidism patients and 15 to 17 patients who later progressed to ophthalmopathy. The roughly 90 discovery patients were divided at random into training and test sets in a 7:3 ratio. The study also compared thyroid tissue and blood T-cell repertoires from several Graves' hyperthyroidism patients. After sampling, hyperthyroidism patients received methimazole starting at 30 mg daily, and ophthalmopathy patients received high-dose intravenous methylprednisolone. According to the paper, TCR Vbeta CDR3 sequencing was carried out on about 140 peripheral blood samples, which came from some 41 ophthalmopathy, under 85 hyperthyroidism and around 17 progressor patients. Study-level results and caveats: Ophthalmopathy was separated from stable hyperthyroidism by a 13 V-J signature model, with 87.88% sensitivity and about 81% specificity obtained in cross-validation and 80%/75% obtained in testing. Sample size was not statistically predetermined, and investigators were not blinded to group allocation. In validation, progression to ophthalmopathy was predicted by the model with nearly 71% sensitivity and roughly 76% specificity, a median of approximately 6.5 months before onset. Most expanded thyroid clonotypes (frequency above 0.001) were also detected in blood, a finding suggesting that blood repertoires may reflect thyroid immune responses.

The CDR3 spans 15 residues, from the cysteine through the phenylalanine. This entry keeps only the CDR3 DNA: 45 bases, framed from base 1. V drops 4 bases and J drops 1 base, leaving 13 bases in between. In the germline V gene, CDR1 corresponds to ENHRY and CDR2 to SYGVKD. TCR beta CDR3 regions were amplified from RNA transcripts. For the first round of RT-PCR on the TCR CDR3, the HTBI primer set was used together with the Qiagen OneStep RT-PCR kit. Libraries were constructed in a second round of multiplex PCR, after which size selection and purification were performed. Sequencing of the libraries was done on an Illumina HiSeq2000 using paired-end 100 bp reads. The study's processing was this. SOAPnuke was used to process the raw data, with reads discarded if the reads contained adapters or uncalled bases, had a mean Phred below 15, or lacked an exact constant-primer or identifier match. High-quality paired reads were merged using COPE v1.2.5, and each unique nucleotide sequence was defined as a clonotype. MiTCR v1.1 was used to align the clonotypes against IMGT TRBV, TRBD and TRBJ reference segments. The analysis was restricted to V-J combinations with a frequency above 0.0001, which together covered 99.2% of the repertoires. A TCS score was defined as the ratio of F50 (clonal expansion) to E x V (chaos), with BLOSUM62-based TCRdist applied between CDR3 peptides within each V-J. Welch's t-statistics and random forest reduced roughly 540 V-J features to about 13, which were used in a naive Bayes classifier (R e1071). The raw public reads went through TCRdb reprocessing: fastp at Q25, MiXCR clone calling, in-frame beta chains kept. Entries are consolidated by CDR3 protein sequence, retaining the most common genes and DNA. These V and J calls are TCRdb output, not the study's own analysis. The sample contains 250,000 to 300,000 distinct CDR3 sequences, around 15% of them found a single time. The ten largest clones capture 7% to 9% of the sample.

A patient counted as having stable Graves' hyperthyroidism if no progression to ophthalmopathy occurred over 18 months of follow-up. Hyperthyroidism patients were newly diagnosed, had a disease duration of under 2 months, and were aged 18 to 65 years. Patients with uncontrolled infections, other autoimmune diseases, pregnancy or lactation were excluded. Clinical symptoms, serum thyroxine and TRAb, thyroid ultrasound, and orbital computed tomography formed the basis for the diagnoses. PBMCs were isolated from about 9 ml of fresh peripheral blood by Ficoll-Paque density gradient centrifugation. Trizol reagent was used to extract total RNA, and RNA quality was then checked on an Agilent 2100 Bioanalyzer.

The receptor chain draws on TRBV10-3 and TRBJ1-2, with no confident D gene call. Sequenced: blood. The receptor was derived from a woman between 40 and 50 years old with Graves' hyperthyroidism. The CDR3 protein is CAISGGDHINYGYTF. Here is the DNA: TGTGCCATCAGTGGAGGCGACCACATTAACTATGGCTACACCTTC.